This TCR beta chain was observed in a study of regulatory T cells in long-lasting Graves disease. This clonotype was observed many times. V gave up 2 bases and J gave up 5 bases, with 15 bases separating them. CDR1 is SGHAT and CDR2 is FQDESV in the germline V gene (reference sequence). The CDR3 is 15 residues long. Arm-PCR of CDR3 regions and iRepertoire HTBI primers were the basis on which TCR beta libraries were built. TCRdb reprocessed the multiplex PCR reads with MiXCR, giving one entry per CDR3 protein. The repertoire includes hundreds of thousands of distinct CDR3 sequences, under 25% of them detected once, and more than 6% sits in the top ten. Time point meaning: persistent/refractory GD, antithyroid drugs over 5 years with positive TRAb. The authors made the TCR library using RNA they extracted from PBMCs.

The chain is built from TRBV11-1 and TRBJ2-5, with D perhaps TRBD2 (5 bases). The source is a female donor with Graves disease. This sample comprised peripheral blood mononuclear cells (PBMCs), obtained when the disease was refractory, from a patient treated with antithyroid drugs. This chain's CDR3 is CASSLYASSSETQYF. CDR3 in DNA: TGTGCCAGCAGCTTATATGCTAGCTCCAGCGAGACCCAGTACTTC.